What follows is one T cell receptor beta chain and its context. Its antigen target is currently unknown. No base quality information exists; no much larger clone differs at one position. V is pared back by 2 bases and J by 6 bases, with 12 bases lying between the germline termini. From a lookup of the germline V gene, CDR1 and CDR2 are KGHSH and LQKENI. The CDR3 sequence holds 14 residues, the cysteine and phenylalanine included. The sequence is cut down to CDR3 DNA, 42 bases in frame from base 1. These data belong to a study of OX40 agonist ivuxolimab in advanced cancers. General notes on the study: Ivuxolimab was an agonistic, fully human IgG2 monoclonal antibody directed against OX40 (CD134), a costimulatory receptor. The purpose of peripheral TCRbeta sequencing was to test whether ivuxolimab changed TCR sequence diversity and led to clonal T-cell expansion. In the dose-escalation cohort, 75% to 85% of patients were male, and the mean age was around 65 years with a range of roughly 20 to 80. Patients were allowed to have had prior anti-PD-1, anti-PD-L1 or anti-CTLA-4 therapy, and less than 45% of the dose-escalation patients had previously received checkpoint inhibitors. Among the 50 to 55 dose-escalation patients, 19 had hepatocellular carcinoma, roughly 15 melanoma, 9 renal cell carcinoma and 9 head and neck cancer. Three dose-escalation patients achieved partial responses, one with hepatocellular carcinoma and two with cutaneous melanoma. Intravenous ivuxolimab was administered to patients every 2 weeks at six dose levels: 0.01, 0.1, 0.3, 1.5, 3 and 10 mg/kg. The paper describes the monotherapy dose-escalation part (N of about 52 patients) of the phase I trial of ivuxolimab.

To sequence the TCRbeta CDR3 region, genomic DNA was isolated from the sorted cells. TCRbeta CDR3 regions were sequenced using the immunoSEQ Assay. TCRdb took over this immuneACCESS table, retaining in-frame rearrangements with V and J assigned. Such tables are incomplete; in checked studies, under half of the missing clones stem from an unresolved V gene, and the remainder is unexplained. The sample contains fewer than 30,000 clones, around 87% of them found a single time. Approximately 20% of the sample goes to the ten largest clones. The research as a whole found: The antigen specificity of the peripheral T cells that underwent clonal expansion was not determined. At doses of 0.1 to 3.0 mg/kg, clonal expansion of both CD4+ and CD8+ blood T cells was observed from baseline to week 6. On average, CD8+ T cells showed more expanded clones than CD4+ T cells after ivuxolimab. In the 0.1-3.0 mg/kg groups, partial responders had among the lowest normalized peripheral clonal expansion, particularly in CD8+ T cells. Low levels of normalized T-cell clonal expansion were also shown by some nonresponding patients.

The trial excluded patients who had a history of autoimmune disease or were on systemic immunosuppression. Peripheral blood for TCR sequencing was collected from all dose cohorts at baseline, on cycle 4 day 1, and on cycle 7 day 1. The samples were taken from a phase I, first-in-human, multicenter, open-label dose-escalation trial of ivuxolimab. Adults with locally advanced or metastatic melanoma, renal cell carcinoma, hepatocellular carcinoma or head and neck squamous cell carcinoma were enrolled in the trial. Before TCR sequencing, CD4+ and CD8+ T cells were separately sorted from peripheral blood.

The TCR sequence derives from an adult with an advanced solid tumor such as melanoma, head and neck, liver or kidney cancer. The V gene is TRBV18 and the J gene is TRBJ2-3, with the D call perhaps TRBD1 or TRBD2, as 5 bases match in each case. The sample here was CD4+ or CD8+ T cells sorted from blood, taken in a trial of the OX40 agonist ivuxolimab. Here the CDR3 is given as CASSPETKGDTQYF. The DNA sequence is TGTGCCAGCTCACCAGAGACTAAGGGGGATACGCAGTATTTT. Here the CDR3 is joined to the reference TRBV18 and TRBJ2-3 genes, and the full variable domain is: NAGVMQNPRHLVRRRGQEARLRCSPMKGHSHVYWYRQLPEEGLKFMVYLQKENIIDESGMPKERFSAEFPKEGPSILRIQQVVRGDSAAYFCASSPETKGDTQYFGPGTRLTVL.